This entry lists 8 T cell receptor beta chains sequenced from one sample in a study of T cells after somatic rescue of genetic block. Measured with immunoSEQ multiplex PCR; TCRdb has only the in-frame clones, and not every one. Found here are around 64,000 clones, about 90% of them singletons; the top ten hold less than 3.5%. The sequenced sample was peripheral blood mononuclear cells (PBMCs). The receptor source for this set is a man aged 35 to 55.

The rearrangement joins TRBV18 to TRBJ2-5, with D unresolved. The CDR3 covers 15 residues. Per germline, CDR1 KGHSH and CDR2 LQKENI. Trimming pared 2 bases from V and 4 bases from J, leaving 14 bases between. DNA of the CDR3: TGTGCCAGCTCACCAAGTCCGGCTCTGGTAGAGACCCAGTACTTC. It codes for CASSPSPALVETQYF.

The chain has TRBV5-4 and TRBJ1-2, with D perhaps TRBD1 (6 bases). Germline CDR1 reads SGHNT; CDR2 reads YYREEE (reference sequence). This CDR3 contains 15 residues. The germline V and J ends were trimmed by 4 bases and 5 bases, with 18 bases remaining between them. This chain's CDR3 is CASSAGGGPAYGYTF. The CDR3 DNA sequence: TGTGCCAGCAGCGCCGGGGGGGGGCCGGCTTATGGCTACACCTTC. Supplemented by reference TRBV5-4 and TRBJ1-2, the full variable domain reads ETGVTQSPTHLIKTRGQQVTLRCSSQSGHNTVSWYQQALGQGPQFIFQYYREEENGRGNFPPRFSGLQFPNYSSELNVNALELDDSALYLCASSAGGGPAYGYTFGSGTRLTVV.

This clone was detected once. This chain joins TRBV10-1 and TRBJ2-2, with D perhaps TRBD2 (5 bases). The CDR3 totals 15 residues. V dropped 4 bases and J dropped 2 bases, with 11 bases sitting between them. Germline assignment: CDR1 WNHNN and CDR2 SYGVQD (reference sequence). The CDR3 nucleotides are TGCGCCAGCAGTGCTTGGCGGGCTAACACCGGGGAGCTGTTTTTT. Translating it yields CASSAWRANTGELFF.

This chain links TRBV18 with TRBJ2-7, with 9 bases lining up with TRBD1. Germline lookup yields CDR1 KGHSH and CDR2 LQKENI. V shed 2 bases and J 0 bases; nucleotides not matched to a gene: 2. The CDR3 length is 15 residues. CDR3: CASSPGQGTSYEQYF. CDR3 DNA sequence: TGTGCCAGCTCACCAGGACAGGGGACCTCCTACGAGCAGTACTTC.

The CDR3 is CASSLEAGVNTEAFF. The CDR3 bases are TGCGCCAGCAGCTTGGAAGCAGGGGTGAACACTGAAGCTTTCTTT. This sequence joins TRBV5-1 and TRBJ1-1; possibly TRBD1 for D (6 bases). This CDR3 comprises 15 residues. V dropped 0 bases and J dropped 0 bases, with 9 bases sitting between them. CDR1 SGHRS and CDR2 YFSETQ come from the germline V gene.

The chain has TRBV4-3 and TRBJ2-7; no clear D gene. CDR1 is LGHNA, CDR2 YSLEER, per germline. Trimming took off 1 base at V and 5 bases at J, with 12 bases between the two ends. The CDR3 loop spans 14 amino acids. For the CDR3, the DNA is TGCGCCAGCAGCCAAGTTAAGGGTACCCACGAGCAGTACTTC. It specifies CASSQVKGTHEQYF.

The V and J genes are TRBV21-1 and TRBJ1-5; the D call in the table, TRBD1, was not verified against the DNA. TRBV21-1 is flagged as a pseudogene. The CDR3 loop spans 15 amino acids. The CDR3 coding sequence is TGTGCCAGCAGCGAGAGACAGGGGGAAGATCAGCCCCAGCATTTT. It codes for CASSERQGEDQPQHF.

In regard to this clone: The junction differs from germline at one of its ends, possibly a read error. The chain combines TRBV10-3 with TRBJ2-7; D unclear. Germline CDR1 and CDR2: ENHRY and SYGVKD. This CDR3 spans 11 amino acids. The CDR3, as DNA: TGTGCCACCAGTGAGAACTACGAGCAGTACTTC. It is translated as CATSENYEQYF.